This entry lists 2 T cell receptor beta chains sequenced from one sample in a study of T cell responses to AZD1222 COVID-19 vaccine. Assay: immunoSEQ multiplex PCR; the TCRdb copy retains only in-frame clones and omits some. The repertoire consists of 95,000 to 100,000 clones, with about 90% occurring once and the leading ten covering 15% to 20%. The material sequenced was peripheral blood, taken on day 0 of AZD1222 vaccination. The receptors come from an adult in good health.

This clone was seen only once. The CDR3 loop is CASSWGQHDNQPQHF. CDR3 in DNA: TGTGCCAGCAGCTGGGGACAGCATGACAATCAGCCCCAGCATTTT. The gene calls are TRBV11-2 and TRBJ1-5; 7 bases match TRBD1. The J segment lost 3 bases and the V segment lost 4 bases, leaving 6 bases of the junction unmatched. The CDR3 spans 15 residues. Germline assignment: CDR1 SGHAT and CDR2 FQNNGV.

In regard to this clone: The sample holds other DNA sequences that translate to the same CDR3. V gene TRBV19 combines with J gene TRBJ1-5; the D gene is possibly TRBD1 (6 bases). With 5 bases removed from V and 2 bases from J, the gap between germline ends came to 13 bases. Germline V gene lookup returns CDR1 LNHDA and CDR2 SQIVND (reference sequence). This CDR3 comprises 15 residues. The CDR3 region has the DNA TGTGCCAGTAGTGGAGGGGGGCGCGGCAATCAGCCCCAGCATTTT. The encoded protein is CASSGGGRGNQPQHF.